The entry that follows covers one T cell receptor beta chain sequence. The immunoSEQ assay amplified TCRB CDR3 from up to roughly 2 ug DNA. The assay was immunoSEQ multiplex PCR, and TCRdb's table has in-frame clones only and misses some. The sample includes 55,000 to 70,000 clones, approximately 85% seen only once; the top ten take approximately 8.5%. No glioblastoma patient carried an isocitrate dehydrogenase mutation. These data come from a study of glioma-infiltrating T cells after dendritic cell vaccination. This material consisted of blood, taken before dendritic cell vaccination. The clonotype comes from a human donor with glioblastoma.

The CDR3 DNA reads TGTGCCAGCAGTGAAGGGAGGGGGGGTTTAGTCCGAGAGACCCAGTACTTC. This translates into CASSEGRGGLVRETQYF. The chain joins TRBV2 to TRBJ2-5; TRBD2 is a possible D gene (7 bases). The CDR3 runs to 17 residues. In germline, CDR1 is SNHLY, CDR2 FYNNEI. Between the trimmed V and J ends, which lost 1 base and 4 bases, there was a span of 19 bases. Supplemented by reference TRBV2 and TRBJ2-5, the full variable domain reads EPEVTQTPSHQVTQMGQEVILRCVPISNHLYFYWYRQILGQKVEFLVSFYNNEISEKSEIFDDQFSVERPDGSNFTLKIRSTKLEDSAMYFCASSEGRGGLVRETQYFGPGTRLLVL.